The present T cell receptor beta chain was sequenced within a study of T cells in Graves' hyperthyroidism and ophthalmopathy. The CDR3 contains 16 residues. The trim removed 3 bases at V and 3 bases at J, leaving 12 bases unmatched. Germline V gene lookup returns CDR1 DFQATT and CDR2 SNEGSKA (reference sequence). This clonotype has a handful of counts. Amplification targeted TCR beta CDR3 regions from RNA transcripts. The HTBI primer set drove a first-round RT-PCR of the TCR CDR3. A single record per CDR3 protein comes from TCRdb applying MiXCR to the multiplex PCR reads. The table shows under 450,000 distinct CDR3 sequences, with 15% to 19% occurring only once.

V usage is TRBV20-1 and J usage is TRBJ2-3; 7 bases line up with TRBD2. Sequenced input: blood. The source is a young woman with Graves' hyperthyroidism. The CDR3 DNA follows: TGCAGTGCTAGGGGGGTGAAGCGGGGATATACAGATACGCAGTATTTT. Residues: CSARGVKRGYTDTQYF.